These 25 T cell receptor beta chains share one sample of origin, sequenced in a study of shared clonotypes between healthy human individuals. Method: immunoSEQ multiplex PCR; TCRdb's copy keeps in-frame clones and lacks some. This repertoire shows approximately 1,000,000 clones, 70% to 85% found once; its top ten account for 0.7% to 0.95%. The material sequenced was memory CD4+ T cells from PBMCs. Subset indicated: CD45RA-negative fraction. These receptors all stem from a man between 18 and 29 years old in good health. Some clones in this sample may be carry-over from other donors' samples.

Comments on this clone: This sample also contains other DNA sequences that code for the same CDR3. The V call is TRBV2, the J call TRBJ2-5; D may be TRBD1 (5 bases). Germline V lookup: CDR1 SNHLY, CDR2 FYNNEI. The germline V and J ends were trimmed by 3 bases and 4 bases, with 6 bases remaining between them. CDR3 length: 12 residues. The CDR3 spells CASSEGRETQYF. CDR3 DNA: TGTGCCAGCAGTGAGGGGCGAGAGACCCAGTACTTC.

In this sample, this clone turned up a few times. J is TRBJ1-5 and V is TRBV19, with D unresolved. From germline, CDR1 is LNHDA and CDR2 SQIVND (reference sequence). The germline V and J ends were trimmed by 5 bases and 3 bases, with 14 bases remaining between them. The CDR3 loop spans 15 amino acids. The CDR3, as DNA: TGTGCCAGTAGTCGAATGCGGGCCGACAATCAGCCCCAGCATTTT. This codes for CASSRMRADNQPQHF.

A remark on this clone: Distinct nucleotide sequences in the sample also encode this CDR3. The V gene is TRBV30, the J gene TRBJ2-1; 7 bases line up with TRBD2. The CDR3 runs to 16 residues. Germline V gene lookup returns CDR1 GTSNPN and CDR2 SVGIG (reference sequence). J was trimmed by 1 base and V by 0 bases; bases with no gene match: 6. CDR3 in DNA: TGTGCCTGGAGTGTGGGGTCTAGCGGATCCTACAATGAGCAGTTCTTC. Amino acid sequence: CAWSVGSSGSYNEQFF. Complete variable domain (other parts from reference TRBV30 and TRBJ2-1): SQTIHQWPATLVQPVGSPLSLECTVEGTSNPNLYWYRQAAGRGLQLLFYSVGIGQISSEVPQNLSASRPQDRQFILSSKKLLLSDSGFYLCAWSVGSSGSYNEQFFGPGTRLTVL.

The V call is TRBV12-5, the J call TRBJ2-3; no definite D call. Trimming took off 1 base at V and 7 bases at J, with 6 bases between the two ends. Germline V lookup: CDR1 LGHNT, CDR2 FRNRAP. This CDR3 is 12 amino acids long. CDR3 sequence (DNA): TGTGCTAGTGGTTTGGCTCGGAATACGCAGTATTTT. Amino acids: CASGLARNTQYF.

The chain links TRBV28 to TRBJ2-7, with TRBD2 matching 12 bases. The CDR3 totals 17 residues. Germline V gene lookup returns CDR1 MDHEN and CDR2 SYDVKM. The J segment lost 0 bases and the V segment lost 3 bases, leaving 6 bases of the junction unmatched. The CDR3 protein is CASSLEGLAGLSYEQYF. The CDR3 nucleotides read TGTGCCAGCAGTTTGGAAGGACTAGCGGGACTCTCCTACGAGCAGTACTTC.

The J gene is TRBJ2-7, the V gene TRBV7-3; 7 positions match TRBD1. The CDR3 length is 14 residues. V shed 5 bases, J shed 6 bases, and the junction held 10 bases outside the gene matches. Germline V CDR1 and CDR2: SGHTA, FQGTGA. The CDR3 reads CASSLQGVLGEQYF. The DNA for the CDR3 is TGTGCCAGCAGCCTGCAGGGGGTTTTGGGCGAGCAGTACTTC.

The chain uses TRBV27 and TRBJ2-6; D may match TRBD1 or TRBD2 (5 bases each). V lost 6 bases and J lost 6, with 27 bases in between. In germline, CDR1 is MNHEY, CDR2 SMNVEV (reference sequence). The CDR3 is 19 amino acids. The CDR3 region has the DNA TGTGCCAGCAGGCCTCTAATGGGGGACCCATCGTATGTGGCCAACGTCCTGACTTTC. It is translated as CASRPLMGDPSYVANVLTF.

This clone was picked up many times. This chain joins TRBV30 and TRBJ2-1, with D perhaps matching TRBD1 (5 bases). Germline lookup yields CDR1 GTSNPN and CDR2 SVGIG (reference sequence). The CDR3 has 15 amino acids. V dropped 2 bases and J dropped 0 bases, with 11 bases sitting between them. The CDR3 nucleotides are TGTGCCTGGAGTTCAGGGCTAAGCTCCTACAATGAGCAGTTCTTC. This gives the protein CAWSSGLSSYNEQFF.

This clone appeared a few times. The chain joins TRBV5-1 to TRBJ1-2; tentatively, D is TRBD1 (6 bases). CDR1 is SGHRS and CDR2 is YFSETQ in the germline V gene. The CDR3 consists of 13 residues. Trimming left V 5 bases short and J 4 bases short, with 12 bases between. CDR3 nucleotide sequence: TGCGCCAGCAGGAGAACAGGGCTCTATGGCTACACCTTC. Translating gives CASRRTGLYGYTF.

The chain combines TRBV9 with TRBJ2-6, with D perhaps matching TRBD2 (6 bases). The germline V gene encodes CDR1 SGDLS and CDR2 YYNGEE. V lost 4 bases to trimming and J lost 2 bases, with 13 bases between them. The CDR3 extends over 16 amino acids. CDR3 coding DNA: TGTGCCAGCAGCCGCGGGATAGGGGCTGGGGCCAACGTCCTGACTTTC. This gives the protein CASSRGIGAGANVLTF. Supplemented by reference TRBV9 and TRBJ2-6, the full variable domain reads DSGVTQTPKHLITATGQRVTLRCSPRSGDLSVYWYQQSLDQGLQFLIQYYNGEERAKGNILERFSAQQFPDLHSELNLSSLELGDSALYFCASSRGIGAGANVLTFGAGSRLTVL.

This chain uses TRBV4-1 with TRBJ2-7, with D possibly TRBD1 on 6 matching bases. The germline CDR1 and CDR2 sequences are MGHRA and YSYEKL. Trimming cost V 1 base and J 2 bases, with 12 bases left between them. The CDR3 spans 15 residues. The DNA for the CDR3 is TGCGCCAGCAGCCAAGTCCCCACAGGGCCCTACGAGCAGTACTTC. Translation: CASSQVPTGPYEQYF.

V gene TRBV2 combines with J gene TRBJ2-5; perhaps TRBD2 as D (6 bases). The CDR3 has 14 residues. V was clipped by 4 bases and J by 5 bases, with 14 bases between them. The germline V gene has CDR1 SNHLY and CDR2 FYNNEI. This chain's CDR3 is CASSVLRGSETQYF. In nucleotides, the CDR3 is TGTGCCAGCAGTGTTCTTCGGGGGTCTGAGACCCAGTACTTC.

The rearrangement uses TRBV4-3 and TRBJ2-7, with 13 bases matching TRBD2. Germline-derived CDR1 and CDR2 are LGHNA and YSLEER. This CDR3 is 17 amino acids long. V was clipped by 4 bases and J by 2 bases; unmatched bases: 8. CDR3 nucleotides: TGCGCCAGCAGCCGCGAGCGACTAGCGGGAGGAACCTACGAGCAGTACTTC. Its translation is CASSRERLAGGTYEQYF.

J is TRBJ2-7 and V is TRBV18; a possible D gene is TRBD2 (5 bases). V was trimmed by 1 base and J by 1 base, leaving 11 bases between them. In germline, CDR1 is KGHSH, CDR2 LQKENI. The CDR3 covers 15 residues. CDR3 DNA: TGTGCCAGCTCACCACTGGCAAGGGAGTCCTACGAGCAGTACTTC. Protein: CASSPLARESYEQYF.

The gene calls are TRBV7-2 and TRBJ2-3; 7 bases are a match to TRBD1. CDR3 length: 17 amino acids. Germline assignment: CDR1 SGHTA and CDR2 FQGNSA. V lost 1 base to trimming and J lost 3 bases; unmatched junction nucleotides: 10. CDR3 DNA sequence: TGTGCCAGCAGCTTAGGGCCCCAGGGGGACGGGACAGATACGCAGTATTTT. As protein: CASSLGPQGDGTDTQYF.

This clone was recorded a few times. V usage is TRBV5-1 and J usage is TRBJ2-3; the D gene could be TRBD1 or TRBD2 (5 bases each). Trimming took 5 bases from V and 3 from J, leaving 10 bases between them. Germline lookup yields CDR1 SGHRS and CDR2 YFSETQ. This CDR3 has 13 amino acids. CDR3 sequence reads: CASRAGATDTQYF. The CDR3 DNA reads TGCGCCAGCAGGGCCGGGGCAACAGATACGCAGTATTTT.

In this sample, this clone turned up once. The chain is built from TRBV4-1 and TRBJ2-2; 10 bases agree with TRBD1. CDR1 and CDR2 (germline): MGHRA, YSYEKL. CDR3 length: 16 residues. V was clipped by 5 bases and J by 2 bases; unmatched bases: 5. In DNA form, the CDR3 reads TGCGCCAGCAGCTCCCGGACAGGGGGAAACACCGGGGAGCTGTTTTTT. As protein: CASSSRTGGNTGELFF.

V gene TRBV5-4 combines with J gene TRBJ2-7; unclear D gene. V dropped 0 bases and J dropped 4 bases, with 11 bases sitting between them. This CDR3 comprises 14 residues. Germline assignment: CDR1 SGHNT and CDR2 YYREEE (reference sequence). Here the CDR3 DNA reads TGTGCCAGCAGCTTGGGGGGTTTGGGTTACGAGCAGTACTTC. It is translated as CASSLGGLGYEQYF. The full variable domain, completed using reference TRBV5-4 and TRBJ2-7, is ETGVTQSPTHLIKTRGQQVTLRCSSQSGHNTVSWYQQALGQGPQFIFQYYREEENGRGNFPPRFSGLQFPNYSSELNVNALELDDSALYLCASSLGGLGYEQYFGPGTRLTVT.

V gene TRBV28 combines with J gene TRBJ2-3, with 9 bases that match TRBD2. The trim removed 5 bases at V and 0 bases at J, leaving 3 bases unmatched. The germline V gene has CDR1 MDHEN and CDR2 SYDVKM. The CDR3 is made up of 15 amino acids. CDR3 sequence reads: CASSRTSASTDTQYF. CDR3 coding DNA: TGTGCCAGCAGTAGGACTAGCGCCAGCACAGATACGCAGTATTTT.

The CDR3 DNA is TGCGCCAGCAGCTTCCGACTAGCGAGCACAGATACGCAGTATTTT. It encodes CASSFRLASTDTQYF. V and J are TRBV5-1 and TRBJ2-3; 8 nucleotides align to TRBD2. Germline CDR1 SGHRS, CDR2 YFSETQ. V was clipped by 2 bases and J by 0 bases; unmatched bases: 2. The CDR3 consists of 15 residues.

A word on this clone: The sample has other DNA sequences that encode this CDR3 too. The V gene is TRBV20-1, the J gene TRBJ2-1, with unresolved D. V was pared by 5 bases and J by 4 bases, with 3 bases between. Germline CDR1 DFQATT, CDR2 SNEGSKA (reference sequence). The CDR3 extends over 10 amino acids. In DNA, the CDR3 is TGCAGTGCTTTGTACAATGAGCAGTTCTTC. Protein sequence: CSALYNEQFF.

J is TRBJ1-2 and V is TRBV11-2; D is ambiguous. Germline V CDR1 and CDR2: SGHAT, FQNNGV. The germline V and J ends were trimmed by 5 bases and 7 bases, with 14 bases remaining between them. The CDR3 is 13 amino acids. Written as DNA, the CDR3 is TGTGCCAGCAGCCCAACTCGGTGGGGTGGCTACACCTTC. Translation: CASSPTRWGGYTF.

The chain's CDR3 is CASSLGQTGNTEAFF. The CDR3 region has the DNA TGTGCCAGCTCACTTGGGCAGACAGGGAACACTGAAGCTTTCTTT. This chain uses TRBV18 with TRBJ1-1; possibly TRBD1 for D (6 bases). V was pared by 4 bases and J by 1 base, with 13 bases between. CDR1 is KGHSH, CDR2 LQKENI, per germline. The CDR3 length is 15 residues. Full variable domain (remainder filled in from reference TRBV18 and TRBJ1-1): NAGVMQNPRHLVRRRGQEARLRCSPMKGHSHVYWYRQLPEEGLKFMVYLQKENIIDESGMPKERFSAEFPKEGPSILRIQQVVRGDSAAYFCASSLGQTGNTEAFFGQGTRLTVV.

The chain is built from TRBV21-1 and TRBJ2-7; TRBD2, the table's D call, lacks a check against the DNA. TRBV21-1 counts as a pseudogene. This CDR3 has 17 residues. CDR3 DNA: TGTGCCAGCAGCACCCAGGTTGGTAGCGGGAGGACATACGAGCAGTACTTC. Its protein is CASSTQVGSGRTYEQYF.

The chain recombines TRBV2 with TRBJ2-7; D is unclear. The V end was cut by 1 base, the J end by 3 bases, with 7 bases between. The CDR3 is 13 residues long. The germline V gene has CDR1 SNHLY and CDR2 FYNNEI. CDR3 nucleotides: TGTGCCAGCAGTGAAGGACCCGACTACGAGCAGTACTTC. Residues: CASSEGPDYEQYF.